This TCR beta chain was obtained from a study of blood T cell repertoires in COVID-19. Study overall: Italy, Spain and the United States were the sources of the convalescent and acute COVID-19 samples. PBMCs, B-cell-depleted T cells, or T cells were the source of the cDNA or gDNA that made up the material.

The V end was cut by 7 bases, the J end by 1 base, with 9 bases between. This CDR3 is 13 amino acids long. Germline V gene lookup returns CDR1 KGHDR and CDR2 SFDVKD. The authors' processing: Researchers report that nucleated cell counts were estimated from reference gene primer amplification. The method was immunoSEQ multiplex PCR; TCRdb's version includes in-frame clones alone and lacks a portion of them. The V and J calls and clone size come from that table; D and trimming were worked out from the DNA. The table records about 360,000 clones, around 86% of them present only once. This clone has only one observation.

The sequence was collected from a human donor in a cohort sampled during active COVID-19. Sequencing input: peripheral blood. The V and J genes are TRBV24-1 and TRBJ1-1, with a possible D match to TRBD1 (5 bases). Here the CDR3 reads CATRRGGNTEAFF. The CDR3 DNA reads as TGTGCCACCAGAAGGGGTGGGAACACTGAAGCTTTCTTT.